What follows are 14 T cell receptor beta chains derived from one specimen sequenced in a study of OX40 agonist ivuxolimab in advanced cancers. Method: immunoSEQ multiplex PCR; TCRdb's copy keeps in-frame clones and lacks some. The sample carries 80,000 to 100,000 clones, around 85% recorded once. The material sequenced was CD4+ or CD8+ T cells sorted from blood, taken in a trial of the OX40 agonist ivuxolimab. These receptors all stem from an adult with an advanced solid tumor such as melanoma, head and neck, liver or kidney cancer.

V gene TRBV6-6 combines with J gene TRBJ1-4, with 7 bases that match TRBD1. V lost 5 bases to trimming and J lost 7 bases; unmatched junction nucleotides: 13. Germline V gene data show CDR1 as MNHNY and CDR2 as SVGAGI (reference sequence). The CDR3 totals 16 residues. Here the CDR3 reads CASSLFTGVGSEKLFF. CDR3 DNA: TGTGCCAGCAGTCTTTTCACAGGGGTGGGAAGTGAAAAACTGTTTTTT.

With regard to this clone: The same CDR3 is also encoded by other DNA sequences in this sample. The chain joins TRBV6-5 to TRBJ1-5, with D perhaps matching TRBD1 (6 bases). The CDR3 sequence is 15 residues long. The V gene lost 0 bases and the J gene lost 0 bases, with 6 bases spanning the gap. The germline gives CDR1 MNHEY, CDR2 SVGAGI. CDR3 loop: CASSYSGGSNQPQHF. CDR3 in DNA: TGTGCCAGCAGTTACTCAGGGGGTAGCAATCAGCCCCAGCATTTT.

This chain's CDR3 is CASSPQLAGSGEQFF. DNA of the CDR3: TGTGCCAGCAGCCCCCAACTAGCGGGGTCCGGTGAGCAGTTCTTC. The V gene is TRBV9, the J gene TRBJ2-1, with 10 positions matching TRBD2. This CDR3 region has 15 residues. With V trimmed by 4 bases and J by 9 bases, 10 bases remained unmatched. Germline CDR1 and CDR2: SGDLS and YYNGEE.

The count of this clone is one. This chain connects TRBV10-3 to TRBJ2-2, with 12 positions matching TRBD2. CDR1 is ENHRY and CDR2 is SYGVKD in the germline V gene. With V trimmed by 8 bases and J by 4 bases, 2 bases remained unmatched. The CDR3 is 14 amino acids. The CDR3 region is CAIQGLAGTGELFF. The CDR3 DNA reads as TGTGCCATCCAGGGACTAGCGGGCACCGGGGAGCTGTTTTTT.

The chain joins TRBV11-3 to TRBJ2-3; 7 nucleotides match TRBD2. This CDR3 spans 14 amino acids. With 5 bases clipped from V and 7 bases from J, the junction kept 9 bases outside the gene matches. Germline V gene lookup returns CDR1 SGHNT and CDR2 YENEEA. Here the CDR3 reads CASSLGGRGYTQYF. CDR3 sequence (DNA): TGTGCCAGCAGCCTAGGCGGGAGAGGATATACGCAGTATTTT.

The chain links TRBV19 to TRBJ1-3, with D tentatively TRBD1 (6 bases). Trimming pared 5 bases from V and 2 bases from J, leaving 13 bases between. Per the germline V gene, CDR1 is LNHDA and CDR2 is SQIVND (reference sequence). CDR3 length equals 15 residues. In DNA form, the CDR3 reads TGTGCCAGTAGTCCACAGGGATGGCCTGGAAACACCATATATTTT. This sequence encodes CASSPQGWPGNTIYF.

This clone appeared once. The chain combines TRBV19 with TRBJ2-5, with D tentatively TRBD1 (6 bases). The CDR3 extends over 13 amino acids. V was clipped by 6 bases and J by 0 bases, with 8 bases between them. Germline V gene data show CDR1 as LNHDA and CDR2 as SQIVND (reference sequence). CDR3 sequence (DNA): TGTGCCAGTAGGCGGACAGACCAAGAGACCCAGTACTTC. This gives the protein CASRRTDQETQYF.

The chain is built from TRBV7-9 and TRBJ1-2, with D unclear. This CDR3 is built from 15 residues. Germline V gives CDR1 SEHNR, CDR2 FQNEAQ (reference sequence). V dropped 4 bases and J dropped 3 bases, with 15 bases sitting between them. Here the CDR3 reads CASSSALRAYYGYTF. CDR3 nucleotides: TGTGCCAGCAGCTCGGCCCTCCGGGCCTACTATGGCTACACCTTC.

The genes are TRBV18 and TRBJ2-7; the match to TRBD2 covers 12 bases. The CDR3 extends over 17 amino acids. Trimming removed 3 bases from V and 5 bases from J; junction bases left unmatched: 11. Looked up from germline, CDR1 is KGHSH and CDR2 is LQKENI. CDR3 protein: CASSPRHLLAGGNEQYV. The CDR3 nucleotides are TGTGCCAGCTCACCGCGACACTTACTAGCGGGAGGCAACGAGCAGTACGTC.

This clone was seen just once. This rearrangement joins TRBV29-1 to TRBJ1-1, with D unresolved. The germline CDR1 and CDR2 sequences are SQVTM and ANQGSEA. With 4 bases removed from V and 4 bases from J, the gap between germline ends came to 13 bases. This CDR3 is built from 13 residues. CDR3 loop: CSVVWIVGTEAFF. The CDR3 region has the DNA TGCAGCGTTGTTTGGATCGTGGGCACTGAAGCTTTCTTT.

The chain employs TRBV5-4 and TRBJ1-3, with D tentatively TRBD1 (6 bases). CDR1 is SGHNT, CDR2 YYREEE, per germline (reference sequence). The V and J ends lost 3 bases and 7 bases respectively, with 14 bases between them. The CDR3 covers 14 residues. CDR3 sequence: CASSSDSTWNTIYF. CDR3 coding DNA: TGTGCCAGCAGCTCGGACAGCACGTGGAACACCATATATTTT.

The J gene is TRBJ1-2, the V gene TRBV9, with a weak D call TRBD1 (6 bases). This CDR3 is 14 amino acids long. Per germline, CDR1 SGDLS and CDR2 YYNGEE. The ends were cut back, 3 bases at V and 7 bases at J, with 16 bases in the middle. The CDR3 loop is CASSADSRRAGYTF. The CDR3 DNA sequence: TGTGCCAGCAGCGCGGACAGTCGGCGGGCTGGCTACACCTTC. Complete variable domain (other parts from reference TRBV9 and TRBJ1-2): DSGVTQTPKHLITATGQRVTLRCSPRSGDLSVYWYQQSLDQGLQFLIQYYNGEERAKGNILERFSAQQFPDLHSELNLSSLELGDSALYFCASSADSRRAGYTFGSGTRLTVV.

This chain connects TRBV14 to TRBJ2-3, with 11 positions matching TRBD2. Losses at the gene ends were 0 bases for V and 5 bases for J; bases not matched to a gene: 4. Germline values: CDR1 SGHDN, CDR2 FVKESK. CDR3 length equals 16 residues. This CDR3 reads CASSQDLLAGVDTQYF. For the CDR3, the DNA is TGTGCCAGCAGCCAAGATTTACTAGCGGGAGTAGATACGCAGTATTTT.

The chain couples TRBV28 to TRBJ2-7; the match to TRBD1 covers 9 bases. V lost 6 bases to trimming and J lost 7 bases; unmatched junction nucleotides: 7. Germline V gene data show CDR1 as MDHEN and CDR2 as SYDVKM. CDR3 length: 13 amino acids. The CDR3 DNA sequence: TGTGCCAGCAGACGAACTGGGACAGGGGAGCAGTACGTC. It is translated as CASRRTGTGEQYV.